The 9 T cell receptor beta chains reported below all come from one sample, sequenced in a study of cytomegalovirus exposure and HLA in healthy donors (dated by TCRdb to the late 2010s). Library creation used the immunoSEQ multiplex PCR assay. For the multiplex PCR, a mixture combining 60 forward primers for TCR Vbeta segments and 13 reverse primers for TCR Jbeta segments was used. Sourced from immuneACCESS, this table was stored by TCRdb with only in-frame sequences that have V and J called. A share of the clones is absent; for the studies checked, an unresolved V gene accounts for under half, and the remainder has no known explanation. The sample includes under 150,000 clones, with over 65% observed a single time. Around 2% of the sample comes from the top ten. Sequences were obtained from PBMCs. These receptor sequences come from a female donor in good health and CMV-seropositive.

The V and J genes are TRBV7-3 and TRBJ2-7; D unclear. CDR1 SGHTA and CDR2 FQGTGA come from the germline V gene. The CDR3 covers 14 residues. The germline V and J ends were trimmed by 4 bases and 2 bases, with 12 bases remaining between them. The CDR3 spells CASSSYSHPYEQYF. The CDR3, as DNA: TGTGCCAGCAGCTCGTACAGCCACCCCTACGAGCAGTACTTC.

CDR3 region: CASSFPGLGNTGELFF. Here the CDR3 DNA reads TGTGCCAGCAGCTTCCCGGGACTAGGGAACACCGGGGAGCTGTTTTTT. The V gene is TRBV7-3, the J gene TRBJ2-2; 8 positions match TRBD2. Germline assignment: CDR1 SGHTA and CDR2 FQGTGA. Trimming removed 3 bases from V and 1 base from J; junction bases left unmatched: 4. The CDR3 runs 16 residues.

For the CDR3, the DNA is TGTGCCAGTAGTATTTCCGGGACAGGGGTTGGCTACACCTTC. Translated, it gives CASSISGTGVGYTF. The chain couples TRBV19 to TRBJ1-2, with 10 nucleotides matching TRBD1. The CDR3 runs 14 residues. Trimming cost V 3 bases and J 7 bases; bases outside gene matches: 5. Germline V gives CDR1 LNHDA, CDR2 SQIVND (reference sequence). The whole variable domain, filled in from reference TRBV19 and TRBJ1-2, reads DGGITQSPKYLFRKEGQNVTLSCEQNLNHDAMYWYRQDPGQGLRLIYYSQIVNDFQKGDIAEGYSVSREKKESFPLTVTSAQKNPTAFYLCASSISGTGVGYTFGSGTRLTVV.

This clone has just one count. An end of the junction differs from the germline gene, which may be a read error. J is TRBJ2-7 and V is TRBV19; 13 nucleotides match TRBD2. CDR1 is LNHDA and CDR2 is SQIVND in the germline V gene (reference sequence). CDR3 size: 15 residues. CDR3 nucleotide sequence: TGTGCCAGTAGTCCCGGACTAGCGGGAGCGGGGGGCGTACTATTC. Translation gives CASSPGLAGAGGVLF. Supplemented by reference TRBV19 and TRBJ2-7, the full variable domain reads DGGITQSPKYLFRKEGQNVTLSCEQNLNHDAMYWYRQDPGQGLRLIYYSQIVNDFQKGDIAEGYSVSREKKESFPLTVTSAQKNPTAFYLCASSPGLAGAGGVLFGPGTRLTVT.

The chain uses TRBV9 and TRBJ2-7; perhaps TRBD2 as D (6 bases). The CDR3 runs to 14 residues. Per the germline V gene, CDR1 is SGDLS and CDR2 is YYNGEE. Trimming pared 2 bases from V and 7 bases from J, leaving 16 bases between. CDR3 sequence (DNA): TGTGCCAGCAGCGTCGGCGGGAACCTCGGGGAGCAGTACTTC. Translated: CASSVGGNLGEQYF.

The chain has TRBV20-1 and TRBJ2-5, with no clear D. Germline CDR1 DFQATT, CDR2 SNEGSKA (reference sequence). The CDR3 is 10 residues long. V lost 8 bases to trimming and J lost 5 bases, with 9 bases between them. Here the CDR3 reads CSRFRETQYF. The CDR3 region has the DNA TGCAGTCGGTTCAGGGAGACCCAGTACTTC.

The chain combines TRBV5-1 with TRBJ2-7; tentative D call: TRBD1 (6 bases). The V end lost 0 bases, the J end lost 2 bases, and 12 bases lay between the germline ends. Germline values: CDR1 SGHRS, CDR2 YFSETQ. The CDR3 sequence is 15 residues long. For the CDR3, the DNA is TGCGCCAGCAGCTTGGCCTCGGACAGAACCTACGAGCAGTACTTC. Amino acid sequence: CASSLASDRTYEQYF.

This clone appeared a single time. The chain is built from TRBV27 and TRBJ2-1; no clear D. CDR1 MNHEY and CDR2 SMNVEV come from the germline V gene (reference sequence). CDR3 size: 11 residues. V lost 6 bases and J lost 4, with 4 bases in between. As DNA, the CDR3 is TGTGCCAGCAGCAAATACAATGAGCAGTTCTTC. This codes for CASSKYNEQFF.

On this clone itself: Germline and junction disagree at one end, which may indicate a read error. This chain joins TRBV6-5 and TRBJ1-6; possible D gene TRBD1, 5 bases. Germline-derived CDR1 and CDR2 are MNHEY and SVGAGI. There are 11 residues in the CDR3. This CDR3 reads CASSGGRGSEF. CDR3 DNA: TGTGCCAGCAGCGGGGGGAGGGGAAGTGAATTT.